A selection of T cell receptor beta chains follows, all from one sample in a study of blood T cell repertoires in COVID-19. Method: immunoSEQ multiplex PCR; TCRdb's copy keeps in-frame clones and lacks some. The table records fewer than 150,000 clones, roughly 86% of them present only once. Input material: peripheral blood. The receptors were sampled from a man aged 50 to 59 with active or convalescent COVID-19. The CDR3 runs from the conserved cysteine through the conserved F or W. Each record gives: V gene, D gene, J gene, clone size, CDR3 protein, CDR3 DNA. D genes are given only for firm matches. The listing skips clone size in some rows; elsewhere it reads once, few, many or a size class.

V: TRBV30
D: TRBD1
J: TRBJ2-7
size: few
CDR3: CAWSHRGYEQYF
DNA: TGTGCCTGGAGTCACAGGGGCTACGAGCAGTACTTC

V: TRBV7-3
D: .
J: TRBJ2-1
size: .
CDR3: CASSLDSQSYNEQFF
DNA: TGTGCCAGCAGCCTTGACAGCCAGTCCTACAATGAGCAGTTCTTC

V: TRBV19
D: TRBD1
J: TRBJ1-5
size: .
CDR3: CASSYSGTVNQPQHF
DNA: TGTGCCAGTAGTTATTCCGGGACAGTTAATCAGCCCCAGCATTTT

V: TRBV28
D: .
J: TRBJ2-1
size: .
CDR3: CASSTQTPYNEQFF
DNA: TGTGCCAGCAGTACCCAGACACCTTACAATGAGCAGTTCTTC

V: TRBV12-3/TRBV12-4
D: .
J: TRBJ1-2
size: .
CDR3: CASSLGGNYGYTF
DNA: TGTGCCAGCAGTTTGGGGGGGAACTATGGCTACACCTTC

V: TRBV9
D: TRBD2
J: TRBJ2-3
size: .
CDR3: CASSITSGSKNTQYF
DNA: TGTGCCAGCAGCATCACCAGCGGGAGCAAAAATACGCAGTATTTT

V: TRBV6-5
D: .
J: TRBJ2-3
size: once
CDR3: CAGSLRVVADTQYF
DNA: TGTGCCGGCAGCTTACGAGTGGTGGCAGATACGCAGTATTTT

V: TRBV6-5
D: .
J: TRBJ1-1
size: .
CDR3: CASSPKGMGTEAFF
DNA: TGTGCCAGCAGCCCAAAGGGGATGGGTACTGAAGCTTTCTTT

V: TRBV9
D: TRBD1
J: TRBJ1-4
size: .
CDR3: CASSPGQGAGEKLFF
DNA: TGTGCCAGCAGCCCAGGACAGGGGGCGGGGGAAAAACTGTTTTTT

V: TRBV28
D: .
J: TRBJ2-7
size: .
CDR3: CASRYRARGYEQYF
DNA: TGTGCCAGCAGATACAGGGCTAGGGGCTACGAGCAGTACTTC

V: TRBV6-2/TRBV6-3
D: TRBD2
J: TRBJ2-1
size: few
CDR3: CASSSLAGGKSEQFF
DNA: TGTGCCAGCAGCTCACTAGCGGGAGGTAAAAGTGAGCAGTTCTTC

V: TRBV18
D: TRBD1
J: TRBJ1-1
size: .
CDR3: CASSPGQGFGEAFF
DNA: TGTGCCAGCTCACCGGGACAGGGGTTTGGTGAAGCTTTCTTT

V: TRBV11-1
D: .
J: TRBJ2-3
size: .
CDR3: CASSLSGFRYF
DNA: TGTGCCAGCAGCTTATCCGGGTTTAGGTATTTT

V: TRBV5-1
D: .
J: TRBJ1-1
size: .
CDR3: CASSLVRGAAEAFF
DNA: TGCGCCAGCAGCTTGGTTCGGGGGGCCGCTGAAGCTTTCTTT

V: TRBV18
D: TRBD1
J: TRBJ2-5
size: .
CDR3: CASSPRAGGQETQYF
DNA: TGTGCCAGCTCACCTCGGGCAGGGGGACAAGAGACCCAGTACTTC

V: TRBV6-5
D: TRBD2
J: TRBJ2-7
size: .
CDR3: CASSYSPSGSYEQYF
DNA: TGTGCCAGCAGTTACTCCCCTAGCGGGAGTTACGAGCAGTACTTC

V: TRBV25-1
D: .
J: TRBJ2-2
size: .
CDR3: CASSGRLNTGELFF
DNA: TGTGCCAGCAGTGGAAGACTTAACACCGGGGAGCTGTTTTTT

V: TRBV14
D: TRBD2
J: TRBJ2-3
size: .
CDR3: CASSSGLAGSYTQYF
DNA: TGTGCCAGCAGCTCGGGACTAGCGGGGAGCTATACGCAGTATTTT

V: TRBV28
D: TRBD1
J: TRBJ1-3
size: .
CDR3: CASNYRGSGNTIYF
DNA: TGTGCCAGCAACTACAGGGGCTCTGGAAACACCATATATTTT

V: TRBV5-4
D: TRBD1
J: TRBJ1-2
size: .
CDR3: CASSRGQENYGYTF
DNA: TGTGCCAGCAGCCGTGGACAGGAGAACTATGGCTACACCTTC

V: TRBV23-1
D: TRBD2
J: TRBJ2-5
size: .
CDR3: CASSQVAGDQETQYF
DNA: TGCGCCAGCAGTCAAGTAGCGGGAGATCAAGAGACCCAGTACTTC

V: TRBV19
D: TRBD2
J: TRBJ2-1
size: .
CDR3: CASSRGGSSYNEQFF
DNA: TGTGCCAGTAGTAGGGGAGGGAGCTCCTACAATGAGCAGTTCTTC

V: TRBV4-1
D: TRBD2
J: TRBJ2-2
size: .
CDR3: CASTAGTSGPRLGGELFF
DNA: TGCGCCAGCACCGCCGGGACTAGCGGGCCTCGGTTGGGCGGGGAGCTGTTTTTT

V: TRBV3-1/TRBV3-2
D: TRBD2
J: TRBJ2-7
size: few
CDR3: CASSQYWRGSSYEQYF
DNA: TGTGCCAGCAGCCAATATTGGCGGGGGAGCTCCTACGAGCAGTACTTC

V: TRBV5-1
D: .
J: TRBJ1-1
size: .
CDR3: CASSLAGRYQAFF
DNA: TGCGCCAGCAGCTTGGCCGGGAGGTACCAAGCTTTCTTT

V: TRBV7-9
D: TRBD1
J: TRBJ2-3
size: .
CDR3: CASSLARTGTDTQYF
DNA: TGTGCCAGCAGCTTAGCCCGGACAGGTACAGATACGCAGTATTTT

V: TRBV3-1/TRBV3-2
D: TRBD2
J: TRBJ2-2
size: .
CDR3: CASRRPGLAGRLAGELFF
DNA: TGTGCCAGCAGGAGACCGGGACTAGCGGGAAGGTTGGCCGGGGAGCTGTTTTTT

V: TRBV11-2
D: TRBD1
J: TRBJ2-7
size: .
CDR3: CASSFVSMQGANYEQYF
DNA: TGTGCCAGCAGCTTCGTCTCCATGCAGGGGGCGAACTACGAGCAGTACTTC

V: TRBV10-3
D: TRBD2
J: TRBJ2-7
size: .
CDR3: CAIGQKATSGYEQYF
DNA: TGTGCCATCGGTCAGAAGGCGACTAGCGGATACGAGCAGTACTTC

V: TRBV5-4
D: TRBD1
J: TRBJ1-2
size: .
CDR3: CASSVGQPLLNNYGYTF
DNA: TGTGCCAGCAGCGTGGGACAGCCACTATTGAATAACTATGGCTACACCTTC

V: TRBV27
D: TRBD2
J: TRBJ2-1
size: once
CDR3: CASSPRLAGDPGEQFF
DNA: TGTGCCAGCAGTCCCAGACTAGCGGGAGACCCGGGTGAGCAGTTCTTC

V: TRBV5-1
D: .
J: TRBJ2-2
size: .
CDR3: CASSLLPSKTGELFF
DNA: TGCGCCAGCAGCTTGTTACCAAGCAAAACCGGGGAGCTGTTTTTT

V: TRBV7-3
D: TRBD2
J: TRBJ2-1
size: .
CDR3: CASSWAPGLDDNEQFF
DNA: TGTGCCAGCAGCTGGGCGCCCGGACTAGACGACAATGAGCAGTTCTTC

V: TRBV27
D: .
J: TRBJ2-7
size: .
CDR3: CASSIGTEPTQQYF
DNA: TGTGCCAGCAGTATAGGGACTGAACCTACGCAGCAGTACTTC

V: TRBV6-2/TRBV6-3
D: .
J: TRBJ2-3
size: .
CDR3: CASSPGGAADTQYF
DNA: TGTGCCAGCAGCCCCGGGGGAGCTGCAGATACGCAGTATTTT

V: TRBV5-1
D: TRBD2
J: TRBJ2-7
size: .
CDR3: CASSLEGGLAGLEQYF
DNA: TGCGCCAGCAGCTTGGAAGGGGGACTAGCGGGGTTGGAGCAGTACTTC

V: TRBV2
D: .
J: TRBJ1-5
size: .
CDR3: CASSFTGSNQPQHF
DNA: TGTGCCAGCAGTTTTACAGGGTCCAATCAGCCCCAGCATTTT

V: TRBV30
D: .
J: TRBJ1-5
size: .
CDR3: CAWNGDSNQPQHF
DNA: TGTGCCTGGAACGGAGATAGCAATCAGCCCCAGCATTTT

V: TRBV2
D: TRBD1
J: TRBJ1-6
size: .
CDR3: CASRGTDQVNSPLHF
DNA: TGTGCCAGCAGGGGGACAGATCAAGTTAATTCACCCCTCCACTTT

V: TRBV5-1
D: TRBD1
J: TRBJ1-1
size: .
CDR3: CASSLASGTGTREAFF
DNA: TGCGCCAGCAGCTTGGCCTCCGGGACAGGGACGCGTGAAGCTTTCTTT

V: TRBV6-6
D: TRBD2
J: TRBJ2-1
size: .
CDR3: CASSLDGRAWTSGMYNEQFF
DNA: TGTGCCAGCAGCCTAGACGGGCGCGCCTGGACTAGCGGGATGTACAATGAGCAGTTCTTC

V: TRBV6-5
D: TRBD2
J: TRBJ2-7
size: .
CDR3: CASSYSWGGAYEQYF
DNA: TGTGCCAGCAGTTACTCGTGGGGAGGGGCGTACGAGCAGTACTTC

V: TRBV5-1
D: TRBD1
J: TRBJ1-1
size: .
CDR3: CASSRTGVFEAFF
DNA: TGCGCCAGCAGCAGGACAGGTGTATTCGAAGCTTTCTTT

V: TRBV15
D: TRBD2
J: TRBJ2-4
size: .
CDR3: CATSRDFGRVAKNIQYF
DNA: TGTGCCACCAGCAGAGACTTCGGGAGGGTAGCCAAAAACATTCAGTACTTC

V: TRBV11-2
D: TRBD2
J: TRBJ2-5
size: once
CDR3: CASSSILAGRETQYF
DNA: TGTGCCAGCAGCTCCATTTTAGCGGGAAGGGAGACCCAGTACTTC

V: TRBV28
D: TRBD1
J: TRBJ2-5
size: .
CDR3: CASNPRDRGRVETQYF
DNA: TGTGCCAGCAACCCCCGGGACAGGGGGCGTGTGGAGACCCAGTACTTC

V: TRBV28
D: TRBD1
J: TRBJ1-2
size: .
CDR3: CASRYRDRRGYGYTF
DNA: TGTGCCAGCAGGTATCGGGACAGAAGGGGCTATGGCTACACCTTC

V: TRBV28
D: TRBD2
J: TRBJ2-2
size: few
CDR3: CASSYPTSGRLTGELFF
DNA: TGTGCCAGCAGTTACCCCACTAGCGGGAGATTAACCGGGGAGCTGTTTTTT

V: TRBV7-2
D: .
J: TRBJ1-2
size: .
CDR3: CASSPRESGGYTF
DNA: TGTGCCAGCAGCCCGAGGGAGAGTGGCGGCTACACCTTC

V: TRBV19
D: .
J: TRBJ1-2
size: once
CDR3: CASSTKTGSNYGYTF
DNA: TGTGCCAGTAGTACAAAGACAGGATCTAACTATGGCTACACCTTC

V: TRBV2
D: .
J: TRBJ1-1
size: .
CDR3: CASNQGTSEAFF
DNA: TGTGCCAGCAATCAGGGGACCTCTGAAGCTTTCTTT

V: TRBV15
D: TRBD1
J: TRBJ2-7
size: .
CDR3: CATSSRGGTIYEQYF
DNA: TGTGCCACCAGCAGCCGAGGGGGCACGATCTACGAGCAGTACTTC

V: TRBV30
D: .
J: TRBJ1-1
size: once
CDR3: CAWNPQPGGAAFF
DNA: TGTGCCTGGAACCCGCAACCGGGGGGGGCGGCTTTCTTT

V: TRBV7-2
D: .
J: TRBJ2-5
size: .
CDR3: CASSFSYGRAETQYF
DNA: TGTGCCAGCAGCTTTTCTTATGGCAGGGCAGAGACCCAGTACTTC

V: TRBV5-1
D: .
J: TRBJ2-6
size: .
CDR3: CASSLDGEAGANVLTF
DNA: TGCGCCAGCAGCTTGGACGGGGAAGCTGGGGCCAACGTCCTGACTTTC

V: TRBV30
D: TRBD2
J: TRBJ2-7
size: .
CDR3: CAWSRGGPYEQYF
DNA: TGTGCCTGGAGTCGGGGGGGACCTTACGAGCAGTACTTC

V: TRBV5-1
D: TRBD1
J: TRBJ1-5
size: .
CDR3: CASSLEGTGNQPQHF
DNA: TGCGCCAGCAGCTTGGAAGGGACAGGCAATCAGCCCCAGCATTTT

V: TRBV2
D: TRBD2
J: TRBJ2-1
size: .
CDR3: CASSASGNEQFF
DNA: TGTGCCAGCAGTGCTAGCGGGAATGAGCAGTTCTTC

V: TRBV9
D: .
J: TRBJ2-1
size: .
CDR3: CASSVGGRIHEQFF
DNA: TGTGCCAGCAGCGTAGGTGGTAGAATCCATGAGCAGTTCTTC

V: TRBV11-2
D: .
J: TRBJ1-2
size: .
CDR3: CASSLTLTETNYGYTF
DNA: TGTGCCAGCAGCTTAACCCTTACGGAGACTAACTATGGCTACACCTTC